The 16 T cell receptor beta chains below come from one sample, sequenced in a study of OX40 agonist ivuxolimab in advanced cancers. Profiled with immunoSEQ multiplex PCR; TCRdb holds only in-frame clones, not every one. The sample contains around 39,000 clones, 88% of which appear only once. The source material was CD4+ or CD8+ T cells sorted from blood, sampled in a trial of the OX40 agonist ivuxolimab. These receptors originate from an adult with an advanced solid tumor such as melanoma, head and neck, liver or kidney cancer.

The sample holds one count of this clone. The CDR3 nucleotides are TGCGCCAGCACCACGACAGGGGGCTCCTACGAGCAGTACTTC. Translating it yields CASTTTGGSYEQYF. The gene calls are TRBV5-1 and TRBJ2-7; TRBD1 matches 9 bases. This CDR3 contains 14 residues. Per the germline V gene, CDR1 is SGHRS and CDR2 is YFSETQ. The V segment lost 6 bases and the J segment 0 bases; nucleotides outside the gene matches: 4.

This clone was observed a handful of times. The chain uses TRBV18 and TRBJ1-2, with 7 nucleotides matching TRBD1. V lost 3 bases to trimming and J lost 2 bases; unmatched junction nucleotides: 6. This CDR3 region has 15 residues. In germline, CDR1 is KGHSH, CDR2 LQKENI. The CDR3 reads CASSPSRGTNYGYTF. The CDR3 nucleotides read TGTGCCAGCTCACCGAGCAGGGGGACCAACTATGGCTACACCTTC.

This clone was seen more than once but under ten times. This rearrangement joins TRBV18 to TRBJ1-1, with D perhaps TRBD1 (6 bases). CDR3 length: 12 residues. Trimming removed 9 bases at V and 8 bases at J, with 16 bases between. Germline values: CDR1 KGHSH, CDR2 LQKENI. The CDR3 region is CASRHGGREAFF. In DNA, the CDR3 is TGTGCCAGTCGTCACGGGGGCAGGGAAGCTTTCTTT.

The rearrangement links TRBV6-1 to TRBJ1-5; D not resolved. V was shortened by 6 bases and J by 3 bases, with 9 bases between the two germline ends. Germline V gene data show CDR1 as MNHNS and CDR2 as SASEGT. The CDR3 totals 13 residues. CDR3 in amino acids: CASRKENNQPQHF. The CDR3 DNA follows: TGTGCCAGCAGGAAAGAAAACAATCAGCCCCAGCATTTT.

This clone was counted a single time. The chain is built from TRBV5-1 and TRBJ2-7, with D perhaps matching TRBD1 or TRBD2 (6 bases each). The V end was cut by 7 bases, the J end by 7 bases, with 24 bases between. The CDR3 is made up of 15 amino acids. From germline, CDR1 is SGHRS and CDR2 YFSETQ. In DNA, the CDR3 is TGCGCCAGCTACACTGGATCGGGGGCCATTGGGGAGCAGTACTTC. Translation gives CASYTGSGAIGEQYF.

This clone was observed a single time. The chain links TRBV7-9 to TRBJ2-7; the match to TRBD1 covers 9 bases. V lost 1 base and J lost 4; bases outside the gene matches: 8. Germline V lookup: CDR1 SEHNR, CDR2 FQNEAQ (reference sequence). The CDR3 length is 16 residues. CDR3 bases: TGTGCCAGCAGCTTAGTCCAAGGGACAGGGCCTTACGAGCAGTACTTC. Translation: CASSLVQGTGPYEQYF.

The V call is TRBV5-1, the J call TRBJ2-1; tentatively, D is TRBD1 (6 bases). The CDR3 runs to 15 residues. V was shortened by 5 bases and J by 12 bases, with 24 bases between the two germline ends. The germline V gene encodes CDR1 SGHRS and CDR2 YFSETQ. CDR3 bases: TGCGCCAGCAGTACCGGCGGACAGTACATTAATAGGCAGTTCTTC. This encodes CASSTGGQYINRQFF.

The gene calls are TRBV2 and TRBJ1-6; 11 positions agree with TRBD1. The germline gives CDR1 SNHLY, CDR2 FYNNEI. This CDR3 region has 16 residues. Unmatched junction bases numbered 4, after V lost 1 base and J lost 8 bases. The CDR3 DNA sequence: TGTGCCAGCAGTGAAGGGACAGGGGGCGAGTATTCACCCCTCCACTTT. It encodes CASSEGTGGEYSPLHF.

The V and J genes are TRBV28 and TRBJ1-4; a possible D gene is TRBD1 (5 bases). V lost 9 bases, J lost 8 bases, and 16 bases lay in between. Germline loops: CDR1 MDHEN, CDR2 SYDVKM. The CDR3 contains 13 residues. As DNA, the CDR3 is TGTGCCAGTGGCCAGGGAGGACGGGAAAAACTGTTTTTT. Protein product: CASGQGGREKLFF.

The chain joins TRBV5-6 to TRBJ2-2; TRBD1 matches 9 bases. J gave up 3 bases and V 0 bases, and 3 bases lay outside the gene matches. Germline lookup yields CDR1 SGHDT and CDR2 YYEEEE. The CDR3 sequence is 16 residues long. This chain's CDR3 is CASSLDRGRYTGELFF. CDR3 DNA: TGTGCCAGCAGCTTGGACAGGGGGCGTTACACCGGGGAGCTGTTTTTT.

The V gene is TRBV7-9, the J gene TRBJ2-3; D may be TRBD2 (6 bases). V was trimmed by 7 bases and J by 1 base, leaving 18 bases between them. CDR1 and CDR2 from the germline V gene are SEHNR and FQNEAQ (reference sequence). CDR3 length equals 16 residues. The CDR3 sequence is CASILRTRGGTDTQYF. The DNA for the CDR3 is TGTGCCAGCATCCTAAGAACCCGCGGGGGCACAGATACGCAGTATTTT.

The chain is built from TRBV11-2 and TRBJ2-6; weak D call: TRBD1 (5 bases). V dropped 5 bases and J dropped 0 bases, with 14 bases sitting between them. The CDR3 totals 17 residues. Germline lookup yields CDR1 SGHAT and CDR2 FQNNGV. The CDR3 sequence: CASSHIAGNSGANVLTF. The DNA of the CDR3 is TGTGCCAGCAGCCATATAGCAGGGAACTCTGGGGCCAACGTCCTGACTTTC.

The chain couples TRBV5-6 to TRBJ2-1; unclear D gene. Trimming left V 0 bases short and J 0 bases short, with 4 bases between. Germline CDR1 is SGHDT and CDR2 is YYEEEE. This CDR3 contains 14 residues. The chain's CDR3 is CASSLDFSYNEQFF. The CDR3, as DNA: TGTGCCAGCAGCTTGGACTTCTCCTACAATGAGCAGTTCTTC.

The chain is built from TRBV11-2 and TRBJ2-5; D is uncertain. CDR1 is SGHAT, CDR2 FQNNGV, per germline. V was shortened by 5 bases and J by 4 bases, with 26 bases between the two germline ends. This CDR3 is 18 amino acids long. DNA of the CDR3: TGTGCCAGCAGCCCAACGTTGCCCAGTATATCGGTGGGAGAGACCCAGTACTTC. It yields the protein CASSPTLPSISVGETQYF.

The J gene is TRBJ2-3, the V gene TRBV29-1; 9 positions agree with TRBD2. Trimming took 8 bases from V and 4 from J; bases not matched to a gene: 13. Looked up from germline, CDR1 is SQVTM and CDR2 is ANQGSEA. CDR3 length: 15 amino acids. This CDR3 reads CSSLKLAGVADTQYF. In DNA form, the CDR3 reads TGCAGCTCGTTGAAATTAGCGGGAGTTGCAGATACGCAGTATTTT.

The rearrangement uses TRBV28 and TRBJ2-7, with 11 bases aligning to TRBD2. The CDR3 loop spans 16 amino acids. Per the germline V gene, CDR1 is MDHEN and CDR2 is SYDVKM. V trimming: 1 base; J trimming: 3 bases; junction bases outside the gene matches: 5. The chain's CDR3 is CASSLSASGRFYEQYF. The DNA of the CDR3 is TGTGCCAGCAGTTTATCCGCTAGCGGGAGGTTCTACGAGCAGTACTTC.